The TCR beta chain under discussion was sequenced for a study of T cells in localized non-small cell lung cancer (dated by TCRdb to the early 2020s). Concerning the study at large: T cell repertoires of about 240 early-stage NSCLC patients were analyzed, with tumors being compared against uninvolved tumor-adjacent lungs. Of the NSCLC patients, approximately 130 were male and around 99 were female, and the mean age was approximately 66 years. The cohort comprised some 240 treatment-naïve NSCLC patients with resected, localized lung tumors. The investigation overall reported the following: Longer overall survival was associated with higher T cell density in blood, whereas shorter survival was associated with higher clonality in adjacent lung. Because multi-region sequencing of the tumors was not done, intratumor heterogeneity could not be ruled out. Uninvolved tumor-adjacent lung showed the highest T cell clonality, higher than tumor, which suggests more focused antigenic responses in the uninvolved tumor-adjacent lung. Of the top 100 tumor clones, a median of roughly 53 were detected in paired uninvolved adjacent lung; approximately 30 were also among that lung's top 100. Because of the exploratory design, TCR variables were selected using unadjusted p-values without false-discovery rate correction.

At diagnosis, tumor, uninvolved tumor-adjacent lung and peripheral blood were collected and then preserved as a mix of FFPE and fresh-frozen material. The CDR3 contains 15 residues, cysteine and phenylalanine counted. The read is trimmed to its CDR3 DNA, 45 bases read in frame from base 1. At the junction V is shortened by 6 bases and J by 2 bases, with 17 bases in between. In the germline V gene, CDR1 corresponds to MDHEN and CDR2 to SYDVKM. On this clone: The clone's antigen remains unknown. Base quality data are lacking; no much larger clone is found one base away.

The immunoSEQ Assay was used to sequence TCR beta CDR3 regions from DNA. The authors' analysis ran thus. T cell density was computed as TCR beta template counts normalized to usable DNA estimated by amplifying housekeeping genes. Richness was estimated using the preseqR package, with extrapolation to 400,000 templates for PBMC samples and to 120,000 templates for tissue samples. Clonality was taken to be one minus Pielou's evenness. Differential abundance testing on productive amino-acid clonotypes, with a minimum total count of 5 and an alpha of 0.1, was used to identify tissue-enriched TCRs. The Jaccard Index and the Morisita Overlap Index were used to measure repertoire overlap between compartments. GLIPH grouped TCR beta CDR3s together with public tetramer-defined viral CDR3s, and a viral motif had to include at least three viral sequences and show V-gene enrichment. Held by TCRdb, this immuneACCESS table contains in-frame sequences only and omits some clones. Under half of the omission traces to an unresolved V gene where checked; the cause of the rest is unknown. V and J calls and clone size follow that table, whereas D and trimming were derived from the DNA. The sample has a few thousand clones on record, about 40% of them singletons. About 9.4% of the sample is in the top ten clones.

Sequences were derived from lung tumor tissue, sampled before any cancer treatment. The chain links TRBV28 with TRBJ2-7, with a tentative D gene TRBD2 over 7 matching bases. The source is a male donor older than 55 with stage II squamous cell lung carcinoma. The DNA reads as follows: TGTGCCAGCAGGGGAGGGGGGGGCGCCCCCTACGAGCAGTACTTC. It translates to CASRGGGGAPYEQYF. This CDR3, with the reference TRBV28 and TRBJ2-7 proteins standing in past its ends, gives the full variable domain DVKVTQSSRYLVKRTGEKVFLECVQDMDHENMFWYRQDPGLGLRLIYFSYDVKMKEKGDIPEGYSVSREKKERFSLILESASTNQTSMYLCASRGGGGAPYEQYFGPGTRLTVT.